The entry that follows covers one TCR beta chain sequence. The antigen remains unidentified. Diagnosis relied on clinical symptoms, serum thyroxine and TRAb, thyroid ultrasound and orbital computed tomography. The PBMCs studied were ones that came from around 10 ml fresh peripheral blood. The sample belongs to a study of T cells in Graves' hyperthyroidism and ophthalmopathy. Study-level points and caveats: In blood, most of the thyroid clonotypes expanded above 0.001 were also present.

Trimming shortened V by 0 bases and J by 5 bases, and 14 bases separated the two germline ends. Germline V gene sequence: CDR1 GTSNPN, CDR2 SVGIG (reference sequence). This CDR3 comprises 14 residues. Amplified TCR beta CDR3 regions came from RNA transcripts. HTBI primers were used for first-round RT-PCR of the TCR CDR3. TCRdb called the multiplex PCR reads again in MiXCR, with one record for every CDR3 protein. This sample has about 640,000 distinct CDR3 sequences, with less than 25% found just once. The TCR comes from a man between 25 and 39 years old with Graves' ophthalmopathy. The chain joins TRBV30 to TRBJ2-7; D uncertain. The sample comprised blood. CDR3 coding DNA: TGTGCCTGGAGTGTCGGCCTCACGGGCGACGAGCAGTACTTC. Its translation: CAWSVGLTGDEQYF.